These T cell receptor beta chains were read from a single sample in a study of blood T cells in healthy people across ages. TCRdb re-analysed the 5' RACE reads in MiXCR, keeping a single row per CDR3 protein. The repertoire holds approximately 1.5 million distinct CDR3 sequences, with 42% as singletons. The sample was blood. Every receptor here comes from a woman aged 18-30 years in good health. Each CDR3 is given without its conserved first and last residue. Each record gives: J gene, V gene, D gene, CDR3 protein. D genes are given only for firm matches.

j_call: TRBJ2-5; v_call: TRBV7-9; d_call: NA; cdr3_aa: ASSSTVGPDVFQETQY
j_call: NA; v_call: TRBV6-6; d_call: NA; cdr3_aa: ASSSRLVDEQY
j_call: TRBJ2-3; v_call: TRBV25-1; d_call: NA; cdr3_aa: ASSERGTGADTQY
j_call: TRBJ2-1; v_call: TRBV20-1; d_call: TRBD2; cdr3_aa: SARLPSGGARNEQF
j_call: TRBJ1-5; v_call: TRBV7-2; d_call: NA; cdr3_aa: ASSLVGLGQQPQH
j_call: TRBJ2-1; v_call: TRBV11-2; d_call: NA; cdr3_aa: ASSLEQYSYNEQF
j_call: TRBJ1-1; v_call: TRBV27; d_call: NA; cdr3_aa: ASSFGFGTEAF
j_call: TRBJ2-5; v_call: TRBV24-1; d_call: NA; cdr3_aa: ATSDPTERLKETQY
j_call: TRBJ1-5; v_call: TRBV20-1; d_call: TRBD1; cdr3_aa: SAPLTGGSGQPQH
j_call: TRBJ2-3; v_call: TRBV28; d_call: NA; cdr3_aa: ASSSPGGIGAQY
j_call: TRBJ1-2; v_call: TRBV10-3; d_call: NA; cdr3_aa: AISSQAGGVYGYT
j_call: TRBJ1-5; v_call: TRBV20-1; d_call: NA; cdr3_aa: SASFTVQGRNQPQH
j_call: TRBJ2-6; v_call: TRBV7-9; d_call: NA; cdr3_aa: ASSLTSGYSSGANVLT
j_call: TRBJ2-5; v_call: TRBV9; d_call: NA; cdr3_aa: ASSVGVARLETQY
j_call: TRBJ2-1; v_call: TRBV11-2; d_call: TRBD2; cdr3_aa: ASSLVATSGRTNEQF
j_call: NA; v_call: TRBV4-3; d_call: NA; cdr3_aa: ASSLDGRSCEQY
j_call: TRBJ1-2; v_call: TRBV6-1; d_call: NA; cdr3_aa: ASSGRDIATYGYT
j_call: TRBJ1-1; v_call: TRBV20-1; d_call: TRBD1; cdr3_aa: SADTGGTEAF
j_call: NA; v_call: TRBV20-1; d_call: NA; cdr3_aa: SARFPNEQY
j_call: TRBJ1-2; v_call: TRBV27; d_call: NA; cdr3_aa: ASRAAGLYGYT
j_call: TRBJ2-7; v_call: TRBV7-9; d_call: TRBD2; cdr3_aa: ASRVPGGSNEQY
j_call: TRBJ1-1; v_call: TRBV6-5; d_call: NA; cdr3_aa: ASHYPNTEAF
j_call: TRBJ2-5; v_call: TRBV29-1; d_call: NA; cdr3_aa: SVQNGEMETQY